The 5 T cell receptor beta chains presented below share a single source sample, sequenced in a study of ipilimumab plus nivolumab after autologous stem cell transplantation. The data were produced by immunoSEQ multiplex PCR, yet TCRdb's version contains in-frame clones alone and is incomplete. In the table there are 20,000 to 30,000 clones, about 86% of which are singletons. The sequencing here drew on PBMCs, taken in a trial of ipilimumab plus nivolumab as post-transplant consolidation. The source is a male donor with diffuse large B-cell lymphoma.

This clone was picked up one time. The genes are TRBV7-2 and TRBJ2-3; D may be TRBD2 (7 bases). This CDR3 is built from 16 residues. Per the germline V gene, CDR1 is SGHTA and CDR2 is FQGNSA. Trimming took 5 bases from V and 0 from J, leaving 15 bases between them. The CDR3 is CASSQNAGASTDTQYF. The DNA for the CDR3 is TGTGCCAGCAGCCAAAACGCGGGGGCTAGCACAGATACGCAGTATTTT.

The chain recombines TRBV5-1 with TRBJ1-1; the D gene is possibly TRBD1 (6 bases). From germline, CDR1 is SGHRS and CDR2 YFSETQ. The CDR3 loop spans 15 amino acids. Trimming left V 4 bases short and J 5 bases short, with 18 bases between. For the CDR3, the DNA is TGCGCCAGCAGCAAGAGCGGGGGGCGAGAGACTGAAGCTTTCTTT. This gives the protein CASSKSGGRETEAFF.

The rearrangement uses TRBV19 and TRBJ2-1, with TRBD2 identical over 11 bases. The CDR3 runs to 15 residues. Losses at the gene ends were 7 bases for V and 6 bases for J; bases not matched to a gene: 8. From germline, CDR1 is LNHDA and CDR2 SQIVND (reference sequence). DNA for the CDR3: TGTGCCAGTACCACGAATAGCGGGGGGGTCAATGAGCAGTTCTTC. The encoded protein is CASTTNSGGVNEQFF. The complete variable domain, with remaining parts taken from reference TRBV19 and TRBJ2-1, reads DGGITQSPKYLFRKEGQNVTLSCEQNLNHDAMYWYRQDPGQGLRLIYYSQIVNDFQKGDIAEGYSVSREKKESFPLTVTSAQKNPTAFYLCASTTNSGGVNEQFFGPGTRLTVL.

The chain couples TRBV7-2 to TRBJ2-3; TRBD2 aligns across 8 bases. V shed 8 bases, J shed 4 bases, and the junction held 11 bases outside the gene matches. Germline V gene lookup returns CDR1 SGHTA and CDR2 FQGNSA. The CDR3 has 15 residues. For the CDR3, the DNA is TGTGCCAGCTCCCTTTCCGGGGGGGCAGCAGATACGCAGTATTTT. This codes for CASSLSGGAADTQYF.

The J gene is TRBJ2-5, the V gene TRBV29-1; perhaps TRBD2 as D (6 bases). Trimming removed 0 bases at V and 4 bases at J, with 12 bases between. The germline V gene encodes CDR1 SQVTM and CDR2 ANQGSEA. The CDR3 spans 14 residues. The CDR3: CSVEDVGGGETQYF. In DNA form, the CDR3 reads TGCAGCGTTGAAGATGTGGGGGGAGGAGAGACCCAGTACTTC.